This T cell receptor beta chain was obtained from a study of spatial heterogeneity in lung cancer. Notes on the study in general: Ubiquitous expanded tumor TCRs were seen in blood more at resection than at follow-up.

Time point reported: blood at routine non-recurrence follow-up after resection. Whole RNA, isolated from tumor, nontumor lung or frozen PBMC, was sequenced without prior sorting. Single TCR cDNA molecules each had their own unique molecular identifier. One entry per CDR3 protein results from TCRdb running MiXCR on the 5' RACE reads. This table holds approximately 50,000 distinct CDR3 sequences, more than 6.5% found once. This clonotype was detected many times. No antigen is known for it. Germline V CDR1 and CDR2: LNHNV, YYDKDF (reference sequence). V was clipped by 5 bases and J by 7 bases, with 8 bases between them. The CDR3 runs to 12 residues.

This TCR was recovered from a female donor with early-stage non-small cell lung cancer. Sequenced material: PBMCs, taken at follow-up. This rearrangement joins TRBV15 to TRBJ2-2; no clear D. DNA for the CDR3: TGTGCCACCAGCCCTTTAGGCGGGGAGCTGTTTTTT. This translates into CATSPLGGELFF.